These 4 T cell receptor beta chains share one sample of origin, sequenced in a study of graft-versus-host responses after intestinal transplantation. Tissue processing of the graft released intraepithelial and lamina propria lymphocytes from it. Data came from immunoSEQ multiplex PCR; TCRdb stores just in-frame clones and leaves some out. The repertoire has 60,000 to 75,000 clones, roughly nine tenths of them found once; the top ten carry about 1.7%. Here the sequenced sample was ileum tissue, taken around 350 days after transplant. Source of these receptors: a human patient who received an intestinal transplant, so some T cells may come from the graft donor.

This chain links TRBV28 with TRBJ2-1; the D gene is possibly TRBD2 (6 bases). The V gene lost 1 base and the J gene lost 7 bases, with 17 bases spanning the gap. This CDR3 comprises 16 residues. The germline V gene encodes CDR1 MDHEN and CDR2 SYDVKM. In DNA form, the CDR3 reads TGTGCCAGCAGTTTATTGGACGGCACGCGGGAAAATGAGCAGTTCTTC. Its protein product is CASSLLDGTRENEQFF. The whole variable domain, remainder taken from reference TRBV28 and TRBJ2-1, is DVKVTQSSRYLVKRTGEKVFLECVQDMDHENMFWYRQDPGLGLRLIYFSYDVKMKEKGDIPEGYSVSREKKERFSLILESASTNQTSMYLCASSLLDGTRENEQFFGPGTRLTVL.

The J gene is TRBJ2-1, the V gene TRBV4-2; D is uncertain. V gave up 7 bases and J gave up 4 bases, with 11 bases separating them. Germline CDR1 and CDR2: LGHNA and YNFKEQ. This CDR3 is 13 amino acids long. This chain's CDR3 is CASTSDEYNEQFF. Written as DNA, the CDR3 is TGTGCCAGCACATCAGACGAGTACAATGAGCAGTTCTTC.

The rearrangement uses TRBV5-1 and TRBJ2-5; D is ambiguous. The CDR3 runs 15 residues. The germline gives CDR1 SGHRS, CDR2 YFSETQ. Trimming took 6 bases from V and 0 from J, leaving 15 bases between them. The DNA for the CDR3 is TGCGCCAGCACCACCTGGGGTCCCCACCAAGAGACCCAGTACTTC. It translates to CASTTWGPHQETQYF.

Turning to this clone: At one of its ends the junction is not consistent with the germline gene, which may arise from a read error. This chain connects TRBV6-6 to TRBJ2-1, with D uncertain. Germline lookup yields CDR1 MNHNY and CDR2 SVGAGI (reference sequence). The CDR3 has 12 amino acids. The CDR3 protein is CASSYTTAPNLF. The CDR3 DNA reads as TGTGCCAGCAGTTATACCACCGCTCCAAACCTCTTC.